The T cell receptor beta chain under discussion was sequenced for a study of relationships among human T cell subsets. Whole-study results and caveats: Th1, Th2 and regulatory subsets overlapped substantially in CDR3 sequences. Bead sorting may have left some CD4+CD8+ double-positive cells.

This clonotype has just a few counts. What it binds is unknown. The T cell receptor alpha and beta CDR3 regions were amplified from mRNA by semiquantitative ARM-PCR. ARM-PCR used tagged nested gene-specific primers, then communal superprimers for exponential amplification. TCRdb re-analysed the multiplex PCR reads in MiXCR, keeping a single row per CDR3 protein. Among more than 13,000 distinct CDR3 sequences, about 60% were seen once, and the ten largest hold about 2.2%. V gave up 6 bases and J gave up 2 bases; unmatched junction bases: 7. The germline V gene encodes CDR1 ENHRY and CDR2 SYGVKD. This CDR3 has 16 residues. Regulatory T cells were selected from positively selected CD4+ cells using anti-CD25 beads. Magnetic beads coated with subset-specific antibodies isolated the T cell subsets.

This TCR was sampled from a man in his forties or fifties in good health. The sequencing input was Tregs sorted from blood. The chain combines TRBV10-3 with TRBJ2-3, with 11 bases aligning to TRBD2. The CDR3 coding sequence is TGTGCCATCAGCAGCACTAGCGGGGGACCCACAGATACGCAGTATTTT. This gives the protein CAISSTSGGPTDTQYF.